These T cell receptor beta chains were read from a single sample in a study of T cells in localized non-small cell lung cancer. Profiled with immunoSEQ multiplex PCR; TCRdb holds only in-frame clones, not every one. The sample gives over 30,000 clones, about 90% of which show up once; less than 3.5% is in the top ten. The sequenced sample was peripheral blood, obtained before any cancer treatment. Source of these receptors: a woman aged 35 to 70 with stage I lung adenocarcinoma. CDR3s leave out the opening cysteine and the closing phenylalanine or tryptophan. Rows may omit the clone size; those that give it use once, few, many or a size class.

>NA|10|TRBJ1-1|TRBV19
ASSVQGAEAF
>NA|13|TRBJ2-7|TRBV7-7
ASSFGTSGFYEQY
>NA|15|TRBJ2-7|TRBV11-2
ASSPFALSGNRYEQY
>NA|11|TRBJ1-2|TRBV6-5
ASSPPGVYGYT
>NA|8|TRBJ2-1|TRBV20-1
SAPGNEQF
>once|11|TRBJ1-2|TRBV2
ASSAGSNYGYT
>NA|15|TRBJ2-2|TRBV4-1
ASSQGRLAGGTGELF
>NA|15|TRBJ2-7|TRBV28
ASSPQYPTGPSYEQY
>NA|15|TRBJ2-2|TRBV28
ASSFQPGRSNTGELF
>NA|9|TRBJ2-5|TRBV2
ASSEGKTQY
>NA|14|TRBJ2-5|TRBV30
AWSKTTGTWEETQY
>once|14|TRBJ2-5|TRBV9
ASSVGALLYQETQY
>NA|13|TRBJ2-1|TRBV27
ASSPGGGGSYEQF
>NA|15|TRBJ2-1|TRBV5-4
ASRKNLAGGWGDEQF
>NA|10|TRBJ1-2|TRBV11-1
ASSFGAYGYT
>NA|13|TRBJ2-2|TRBV9
ASSEIAGGPGELF
>NA|13|TRBJ1-2|TRBV11-1
ASSSSDGMSYGYT
>NA|13|TRBJ2-1|TRBV5-1
ASSLGGRVYNEQF
>NA|11|TRBJ1-5|TRBV5-1
ASSLGPNQPQH
>NA|12|TRBJ2-3|TRBV30
AWSPAWGADTQY